The rows below give T cell receptor beta chains drawn from one sample of a study of blood T cells in healthy people across ages. TCRdb re-called the 5' RACE reads with MiXCR, one entry per CDR3 protein. The table records 1,500,000 or so distinct CDR3 sequences, roughly two fifths of them present only once. The source material was blood. The source is a young woman in good health. The CDR3 runs from the conserved cysteine through the conserved F or W. A D gene is named only where the DNA matches it firmly. Some rows have no size entry. The others give once, few or many, or a class for an expanded clone.

>TRBJ2-3|-|TRBV7-2|-
CASSQQQHHYTDTQYF
TGTGCCAGCAGCCAACAGCAACACCACTACACAGATACGCAGTATTTT
>TRBJ1-2|-|TRBV7-6|few
CASSLAGAPHGYTF
TGTGCCAGCAGCTTAGCTGGGGCACCACATGGCTACACCTTC
>TRBJ1-3|-|TRBV7-2|-
CASSQRTFGNTIYF
TGTGCCAGCAGCCAGAGGACTTTTGGAAACACCATATATTTT
>TRBJ1-2|-|TRBV10-3|-
CAISESKGPGGYTF
TGTGCCATCAGTGAGTCGAAGGGCCCCGGCGGCTACACCTTC
>TRBJ1-5|-|TRBV6-2/TRBV6-3|-
CASSPRPNQPQHF
TGTGCCAGCAGTCCCCGTCCAAATCAGCCCCAGCATTTT
>TRBJ1-5|TRBD1|TRBV2|once
CASSAQGGSNQPQHF
TGTGCCAGCAGCGCACAGGGGGGCAGCAATCAGCCCCAGCATTTT
>TRBJ2-7|-|TRBV7-9|-
CASMVYNEQYF
TGTGCCAGCATGGTCTACAATGAGCAGTACTTC
>TRBJ2-5|-|TRBV6-2/TRBV6-3|few
CASRPLMSRHPTQYF
TGTGCCAGCAGACCCCTCATGAGCCGCCACCCAACCCAGTACTTC
>TRBJ2-5|-|TRBV9|-
CASSVASWAAQYF
TGTGCCAGCAGCGTAGCCTCGTGGGCTGCGCAGTACTTC
>TRBJ1-1|-|TRBV27|-
CATKEGSGTNTEAFF
TGTGCCACCAAGGAGGGATCAGGGACGAACACTGAAGCTTTCTTT